This T cell receptor beta chain derives from a study of OX40 agonist ivuxolimab in advanced cancers. With respect to the entire study: Ivuxolimab was an agonistic, fully human IgG2 monoclonal antibody directed against OX40 (CD134), a costimulatory receptor. Intravenous ivuxolimab was administered to patients every 2 weeks at six dose levels: 0.01, 0.1, 0.3, 1.5, 3 and 10 mg/kg. Of the roughly 50 dose-escalation patients, hepatocellular carcinoma was present in 19, melanoma in roughly 15, renal cell carcinoma in 9 and head and neck cancer in 9. In the dose-escalation cohort, approximately 82% of patients were male, and the mean age was roughly 60 years, with a range of roughly 20 to 85. Prior anti-PD-1, anti-PD-L1 or anti-CTLA-4 therapy was permitted, and 40% of dose-escalation patients had received checkpoint inhibitors. Partial responses were achieved by three dose-escalation patients, of whom one had hepatocellular carcinoma and two had cutaneous melanoma. Peripheral TCRbeta sequencing aimed to test whether ivuxolimab altered TCR sequence diversity and caused clonal T-cell expansion. The paper covers the monotherapy dose-escalation part of the phase I ivuxolimab trial, which included N ≈ 57 patients. General findings and caveats noted by the study authors: At doses of 0.1 to 3.0 mg/kg, clonal expansion of both CD4+ and CD8+ T cells in blood was seen between baseline and week 6. Low levels of normalized T-cell clonal expansion were also seen in some patients who did not respond. After ivuxolimab, expanded clones were on average more numerous among CD8+ T cells than among CD4+ T cells. In the 0.1-3.0 mg/kg groups, partial responders had among the lowest normalized peripheral clonal expansion, particularly in CD8+ T cells. Antigen specificity was not determined for the clonally expanded peripheral T cells.

Trimming removed 3 bases from V and 6 bases from J, leaving 9 bases between the germline ends. In the germline V gene, CDR1 corresponds to SGHAT and CDR2 to FQNNGV. Its CDR3 holds 13 amino acids, cysteine through phenylalanine. Only the CDR3 DNA stays, 39 bases, in frame from base 1. About this clone itself: Its antigen is unknown. It has no much larger one-base neighbor in the sample; base qualities were not kept.

For sequencing of the TCRbeta CDR3 region, genomic DNA was extracted from the sorted cells. The immunoSEQ Assay was used to sequence the TCRbeta CDR3 regions. TCRdb obtained this table from immuneACCESS and retained in-frame rearrangements with V and J assigned. These tables miss some clones; where compared with another copy, unresolved V genes account for less than half of the shortfall, and the remainder is unexplained. Across this sample there are 40,000 to 50,000 clones, with around 80% seen only once. The ten largest clones represent about 9.4% of the sample. Patients with a history of autoimmune disease or receiving systemic immunosuppression were excluded from the trial. In every dose cohort, peripheral blood was drawn for TCR sequencing at baseline, cycle 4 day 1, and cycle 7 day 1. Samples were obtained from an open-label, multicenter, first-in-human phase I dose-escalation trial of ivuxolimab. The trial enrolled adults with locally advanced or metastatic head and neck squamous cell, hepatocellular, melanoma or renal cell carcinoma. Before TCR sequencing, CD4+ T cells and CD8+ T cells from peripheral blood were sorted into separate populations.

The source is an adult with an advanced solid tumor such as melanoma, head and neck, liver or kidney cancer. The chain uses TRBV11-2 and TRBJ2-1, with the D gene not clear enough to name. The sequenced sample was CD4+ or CD8+ T cells sorted from blood, obtained in a trial of the OX40 agonist ivuxolimab. Read as DNA, the sequence is TGTGCCAGCAGCTTTTGGGCGGTCAATGAGCAGTTCTTC. The encoded protein is CASSFWAVNEQFF.